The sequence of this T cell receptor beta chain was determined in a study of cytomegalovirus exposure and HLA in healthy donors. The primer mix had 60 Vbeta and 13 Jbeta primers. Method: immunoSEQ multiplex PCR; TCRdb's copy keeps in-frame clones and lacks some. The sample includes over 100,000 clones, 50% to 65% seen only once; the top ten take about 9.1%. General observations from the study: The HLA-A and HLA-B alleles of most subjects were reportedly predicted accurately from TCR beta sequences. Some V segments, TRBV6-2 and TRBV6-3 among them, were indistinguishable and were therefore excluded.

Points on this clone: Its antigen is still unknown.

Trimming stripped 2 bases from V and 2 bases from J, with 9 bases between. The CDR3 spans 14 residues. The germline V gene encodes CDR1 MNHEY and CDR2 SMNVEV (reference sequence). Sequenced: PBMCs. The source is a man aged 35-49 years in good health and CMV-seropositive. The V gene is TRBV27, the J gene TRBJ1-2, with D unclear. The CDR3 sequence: CASSLVGGNYGYTF. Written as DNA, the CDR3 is TGTGCCAGCAGTTTAGTAGGAGGGAACTATGGCTACACCTTC.